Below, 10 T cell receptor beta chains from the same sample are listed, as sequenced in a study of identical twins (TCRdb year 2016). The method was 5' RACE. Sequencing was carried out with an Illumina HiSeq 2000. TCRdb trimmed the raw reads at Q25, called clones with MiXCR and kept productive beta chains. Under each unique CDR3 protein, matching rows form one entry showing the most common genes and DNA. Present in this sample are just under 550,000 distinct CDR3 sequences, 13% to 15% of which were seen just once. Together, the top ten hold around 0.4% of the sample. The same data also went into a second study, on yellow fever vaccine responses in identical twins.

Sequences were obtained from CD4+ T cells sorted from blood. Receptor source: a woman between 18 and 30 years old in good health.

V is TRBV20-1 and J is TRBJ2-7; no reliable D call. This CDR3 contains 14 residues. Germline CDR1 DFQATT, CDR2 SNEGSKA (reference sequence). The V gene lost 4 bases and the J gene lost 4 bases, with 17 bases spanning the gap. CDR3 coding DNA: TGCAGTGCTATTGGGCTCAGCGCACCATACGAGCAGTACTTC. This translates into CSAIGLSAPYEQYF.

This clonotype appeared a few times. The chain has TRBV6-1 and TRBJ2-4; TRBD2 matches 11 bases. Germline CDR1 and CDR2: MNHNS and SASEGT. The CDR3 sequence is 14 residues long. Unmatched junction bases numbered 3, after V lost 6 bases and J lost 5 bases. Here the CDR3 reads CASRKGLAENIQYF. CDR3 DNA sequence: TGTGCCAGCAGAAAGGGACTAGCGGAAAACATTCAGTACTTC.

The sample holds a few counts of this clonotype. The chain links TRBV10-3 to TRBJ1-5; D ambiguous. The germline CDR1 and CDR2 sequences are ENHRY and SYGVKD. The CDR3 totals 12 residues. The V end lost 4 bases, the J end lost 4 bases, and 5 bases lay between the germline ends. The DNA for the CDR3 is TGTGCCATCAGTGGAAGAAATCAGCCCCAGCATTTT. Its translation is CAISGRNQPQHF.

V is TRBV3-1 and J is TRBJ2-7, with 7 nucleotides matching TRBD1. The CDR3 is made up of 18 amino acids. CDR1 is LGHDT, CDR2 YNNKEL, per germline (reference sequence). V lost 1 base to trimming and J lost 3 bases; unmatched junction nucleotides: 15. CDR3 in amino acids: CASSQGTGARRPLYEQYF. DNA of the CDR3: TGTGCCAGCAGCCAAGGAACAGGGGCCCGGCGTCCTCTCTACGAGCAGTACTTC.

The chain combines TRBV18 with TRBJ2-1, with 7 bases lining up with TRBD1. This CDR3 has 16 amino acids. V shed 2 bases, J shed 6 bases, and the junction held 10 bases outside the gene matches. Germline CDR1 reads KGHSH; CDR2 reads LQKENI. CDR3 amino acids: CASSPTDRSSGNEQFF. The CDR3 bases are TGTGCCAGCTCACCAACGGACAGGTCCTCGGGCAATGAGCAGTTCTTC.

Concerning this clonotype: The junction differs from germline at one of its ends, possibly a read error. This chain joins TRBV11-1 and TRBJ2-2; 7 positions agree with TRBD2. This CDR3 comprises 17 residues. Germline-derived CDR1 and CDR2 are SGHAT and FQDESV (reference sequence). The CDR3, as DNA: TGTGCCTGCAGCCTCCTAGTCTCGGGGGGTGGAACCGGGGAGCTGTTTTTT. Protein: CACSLLVSGGGTGELFF. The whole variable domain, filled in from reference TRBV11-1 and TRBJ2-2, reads EAEVAQSPRYKITEKSQAVAFWCDPISGHATLYWYRQILGQGPELLVQFQDESVVDDSQLPKDRFSAERLKGVDSTLKIQPAELGDSAMYLCACSLLVSGGGTGELFFGEGSRLTVL.

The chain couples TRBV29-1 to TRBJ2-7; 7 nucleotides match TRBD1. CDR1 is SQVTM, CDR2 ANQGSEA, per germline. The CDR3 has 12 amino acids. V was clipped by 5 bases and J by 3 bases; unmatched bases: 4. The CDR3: CSVRTGDYEQYV. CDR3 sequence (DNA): TGCAGCGTTAGGACAGGAGACTACGAGCAGTACGTC.

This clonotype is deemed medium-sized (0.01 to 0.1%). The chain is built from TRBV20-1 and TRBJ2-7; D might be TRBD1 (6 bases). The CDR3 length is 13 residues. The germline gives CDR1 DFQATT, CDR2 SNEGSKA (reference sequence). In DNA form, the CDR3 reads TGCAGTGCGAGAGAACAGGGCGAGTACGAGCAGTACGTC. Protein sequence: CSAREQGEYEQYV.

CDR3 loop: CASSPTGWRRGYTF. The DNA of the CDR3 is TGTGCCAGCAGTCCCACAGGGTGGCGTCGGGGCTACACCTTC. V is TRBV28 and J is TRBJ1-2; D perhaps matches TRBD1 (6 bases). CDR3 length: 14 amino acids. Germline V gene sequence: CDR1 MDHEN, CDR2 SYDVKM. With 5 bases removed from V and 8 bases from J, the gap between germline ends came to 18 bases.

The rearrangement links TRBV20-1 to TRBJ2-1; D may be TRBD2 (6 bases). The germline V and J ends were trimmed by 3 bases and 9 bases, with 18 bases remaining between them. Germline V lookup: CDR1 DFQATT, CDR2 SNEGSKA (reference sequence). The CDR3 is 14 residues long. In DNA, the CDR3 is TGCAGTGCTAGTTATCCGGGAGTAGCAGCTGAGCAGTTCTTC. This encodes CSASYPGVAAEQFF.